This T cell receptor (beta chain) came from a study of tumor-infiltrating lymphocytes in primary liver carcinoma (TCRdb year 2017). Turning to the overall study: Of the five patients (three men and two women, aged 30 to 69 years), four had hepatocellular carcinoma and one had combined HCC and intrahepatic cholangiocarcinoma. The five patients had tumors staged T1-T3 N0M0, with maximum diameters ranging from roughly 4 to 10 cm. Samples yielded roughly 3.5 to 7.13 million productive TCRbeta reads; read depth did not differ significantly between tissue types. Across five regions of each liver tumor, along with adjacent normal tissue and blood, the study brought together TCRbeta repertoire sequencing, expression microarrays and whole-exome sequencing. A total of 35 specimens from 5 patients underwent TCRbeta repertoire sequencing, comprising around 25 tumor regions, 5 adjacent noncancerous liver tissues and 5 peripheral blood samples. Agilent mRNA microarray profiling was performed on the 25 to 30 tumor region samples to relate TCRbeta repertoire diversity to the local molecular phenotype. Repertoires from technical replicates were highly reproducible, with mean shared-clone rates around 0.87 and correlation coefficients above 0.95.

A word on this clonotype: The specificity of this receptor is unknown. This may be a read error: a much more frequent sequence differs by one nucleotide.

Beyond this particular receptor, the publication reports: Consistent with antigen-driven expansion, pairs of tumor regions showed higher repertoire overlap (mean around 36%) than either tumor-adjacent pairs (around 17%) or tumor-blood pairs (about 15%). A significantly larger repertoire fraction was made up by the top 250 clones in tumors than in blood (p = 0.039). Since the samples were bulk and unsorted, there was no way to compare CD4+ and CD8+ T cell repertoires. Just about 7.5-25% of top clones turned up in all five regions of a tumor, which suggests spatial heterogeneity among tumor-infiltrating T cells. Only a few patients were included in the study, and the authors note that the findings should be validated in a larger study. Because only the TCR beta chain was sequenced and unpaired alpha chains were not captured, true repertoire diversity is likely underestimated.

TCRbeta-specific cDNA was reverse-transcribed from about 0.45 ug total RNA using a constant-region primer and ProtoScript II reverse transcriptase. TCRbeta libraries were built with three nested multiplex PCR rounds, a slightly modified ARM-PCR procedure. Each of the first two PCR rounds ran for about 11 cycles using multiplex TRBV1-TRBV30 forward primers together with a Cbeta reverse primer. A final 25-cycle PCR with Deep VentR polymerase added sample barcodes and Illumina adapters. Before sequencing, amplicons between 200 and 500 bp were purified from gel using a QIAquick gel extraction kit. An Illumina HiSeq 2500 was used to sequence the TCRbeta amplicons, generating 250-bp paired-end reads. As for the authors' bioinformatics: Trimmomatic v0.33 was used to quality-trim the reads, and FLASH v1.2.11 was used to merge paired reads so that full CDR3 sequences could be recovered. MiGEC v1.2.1b assigned V, D and J germline segments to the rearranged TCRbeta sequences. Clonotype statistics, along with Shannon-Wiener diversity indices, were calculated using VDJtools v1.0.0. To reduce sampling bias, subsequent analyses other than the diversity analysis used only the 250 most abundant clonotypes in each sample. The public reads were reanalyzed by TCRdb: fastp trimming at Q25, MiXCR alignment, in-frame beta chains only. Each record represents a unique CDR3 protein, reported with the most common genes and DNA among its rows. None of the V and J calls come from the authors' own analysis; TCRdb made them. The sample data list about 84,000 distinct CDR3 sequences, and more than 65% of these were observed just once. Approximately 19% of the sample comes from the top ten.

Without any cell sorting, total RNA and DNA were co-extracted from about 21-30 mg of bulk tissue using the AllPrep DNA/RNA mini kit. Surgical resection was performed in China between November 2015 and March 2016 on several patients with histopathologically diagnosed primary liver carcinoma. Chronic HBV infection was present in the patients, and the patients were treatment-naive at sampling. Each tumor was sampled at five spatially separated regions: the tumor centre plus the superior, inferior, left-lateral and right-lateral poles. Histology showed that every tumor sample contained more than 80% viable tumor cells. Each fresh piece of tumor and adjacent tissue was cut in two, with one half stored in RNAlater at -80 degrees C and the other half sent for histology. The CDR3 holds 15 amino acids from the cysteine to the phenylalanine. Only the CDR3 DNA stays, 45 bases, in frame from base 1. A distance of 20 bases separates the germline ends of V and J, which lose 7 bases and 5 bases respectively. Taken from the germline V gene (reference sequence), the CDR1 and CDR2 loops are LNHDA and SQIVND.

In this chain, TRBV19 is recombined with TRBJ1-1; a tentative D match to TRBD1 spans 6 bases. The sample consisted of liver tumor tissue from sampling region 1. This sample's cell subset or site label indicates: tumor region T1, superior pole. This receptor was taken from a man aged 35-49 years with primary liver carcinoma and hepatitis B virus infection. The DNA sequence is given as TGTGCCAGTAATGCACGACAGGAGGCAGGGACTGAAGCTTTCTTT. The translation is CASNARQEAGTEAFF. The variable domain in full, with residues beyond the CDR3 obtained from the reference TRBV19 and TRBJ1-1 genes, is DGGITQSPKYLFRKEGQNVTLSCEQNLNHDAMYWYRQDPGQGLRLIYYSQIVNDFQKGDIAEGYSVSREKKESFPLTVTSAQKNPTAFYLCASNARQEAGTEAFFGQGTRLTVV.